The present T cell receptor beta chain was sequenced within a study of OX40 agonist ivuxolimab in advanced cancers. The repertoire was sequenced with immunoSEQ multiplex PCR; TCRdb's copy has only in-frame clones and lacks some. The sample holds fewer than 55,000 clones; around four fifths are singletons and the top ten take approximately 24%. The V gene's germline CDR1 is MNHNS and CDR2 SASEGT. Trimming cost V 1 base and J 7 bases; bases outside gene matches: 7. The CDR3 has 16 residues. The sequence was collected from an adult with an advanced solid tumor such as melanoma, head and neck, liver or kidney cancer. This specimen was CD4+ or CD8+ T cells sorted from blood, taken in a trial of the OX40 agonist ivuxolimab. This chain uses TRBV6-1 with TRBJ2-7; 13 bases are shared with TRBD2. CDR3 nucleotides: TGTGCCAGCAGTGAAGTTGCTCCGGGACTAGCGGGGGAGCAGTACTTC. Translated: CASSEVAPGLAGEQYF.